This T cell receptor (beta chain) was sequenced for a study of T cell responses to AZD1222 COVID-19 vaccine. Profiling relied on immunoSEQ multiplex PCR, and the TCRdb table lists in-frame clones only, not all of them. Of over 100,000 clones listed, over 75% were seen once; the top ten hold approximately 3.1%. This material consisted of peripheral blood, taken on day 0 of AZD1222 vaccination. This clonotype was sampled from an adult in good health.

In DNA, the CDR3 is TGTGCCAGCAGCCCAACAGAAACTAGCTGGGGAGAGTCTACGGAGGAGCTGTTTTTT. This gives the protein CASSPTETSWGESTEELFF. V gene TRBV7-9 combines with J gene TRBJ2-2; D perhaps matches TRBD2 (6 bases). V was cut by 5 bases and J by 10 bases, with 32 bases left in between. CDR1 is SEHNR, CDR2 FQNEAQ, per germline (reference sequence). This CDR3 is built from 19 residues. Drawing the rest from reference TRBV7-9 and TRBJ2-2, the complete variable domain is DTGVSQNPRHKITKRGQNVTFRCDPISEHNRLYWYRQTLGQGPEFLTYFQNEAQLEKSRLLSDRFSAERPKGSFSTLEIQRTEQGDSAMYLCASSPTETSWGESTEELFFGEGSRLTVL.